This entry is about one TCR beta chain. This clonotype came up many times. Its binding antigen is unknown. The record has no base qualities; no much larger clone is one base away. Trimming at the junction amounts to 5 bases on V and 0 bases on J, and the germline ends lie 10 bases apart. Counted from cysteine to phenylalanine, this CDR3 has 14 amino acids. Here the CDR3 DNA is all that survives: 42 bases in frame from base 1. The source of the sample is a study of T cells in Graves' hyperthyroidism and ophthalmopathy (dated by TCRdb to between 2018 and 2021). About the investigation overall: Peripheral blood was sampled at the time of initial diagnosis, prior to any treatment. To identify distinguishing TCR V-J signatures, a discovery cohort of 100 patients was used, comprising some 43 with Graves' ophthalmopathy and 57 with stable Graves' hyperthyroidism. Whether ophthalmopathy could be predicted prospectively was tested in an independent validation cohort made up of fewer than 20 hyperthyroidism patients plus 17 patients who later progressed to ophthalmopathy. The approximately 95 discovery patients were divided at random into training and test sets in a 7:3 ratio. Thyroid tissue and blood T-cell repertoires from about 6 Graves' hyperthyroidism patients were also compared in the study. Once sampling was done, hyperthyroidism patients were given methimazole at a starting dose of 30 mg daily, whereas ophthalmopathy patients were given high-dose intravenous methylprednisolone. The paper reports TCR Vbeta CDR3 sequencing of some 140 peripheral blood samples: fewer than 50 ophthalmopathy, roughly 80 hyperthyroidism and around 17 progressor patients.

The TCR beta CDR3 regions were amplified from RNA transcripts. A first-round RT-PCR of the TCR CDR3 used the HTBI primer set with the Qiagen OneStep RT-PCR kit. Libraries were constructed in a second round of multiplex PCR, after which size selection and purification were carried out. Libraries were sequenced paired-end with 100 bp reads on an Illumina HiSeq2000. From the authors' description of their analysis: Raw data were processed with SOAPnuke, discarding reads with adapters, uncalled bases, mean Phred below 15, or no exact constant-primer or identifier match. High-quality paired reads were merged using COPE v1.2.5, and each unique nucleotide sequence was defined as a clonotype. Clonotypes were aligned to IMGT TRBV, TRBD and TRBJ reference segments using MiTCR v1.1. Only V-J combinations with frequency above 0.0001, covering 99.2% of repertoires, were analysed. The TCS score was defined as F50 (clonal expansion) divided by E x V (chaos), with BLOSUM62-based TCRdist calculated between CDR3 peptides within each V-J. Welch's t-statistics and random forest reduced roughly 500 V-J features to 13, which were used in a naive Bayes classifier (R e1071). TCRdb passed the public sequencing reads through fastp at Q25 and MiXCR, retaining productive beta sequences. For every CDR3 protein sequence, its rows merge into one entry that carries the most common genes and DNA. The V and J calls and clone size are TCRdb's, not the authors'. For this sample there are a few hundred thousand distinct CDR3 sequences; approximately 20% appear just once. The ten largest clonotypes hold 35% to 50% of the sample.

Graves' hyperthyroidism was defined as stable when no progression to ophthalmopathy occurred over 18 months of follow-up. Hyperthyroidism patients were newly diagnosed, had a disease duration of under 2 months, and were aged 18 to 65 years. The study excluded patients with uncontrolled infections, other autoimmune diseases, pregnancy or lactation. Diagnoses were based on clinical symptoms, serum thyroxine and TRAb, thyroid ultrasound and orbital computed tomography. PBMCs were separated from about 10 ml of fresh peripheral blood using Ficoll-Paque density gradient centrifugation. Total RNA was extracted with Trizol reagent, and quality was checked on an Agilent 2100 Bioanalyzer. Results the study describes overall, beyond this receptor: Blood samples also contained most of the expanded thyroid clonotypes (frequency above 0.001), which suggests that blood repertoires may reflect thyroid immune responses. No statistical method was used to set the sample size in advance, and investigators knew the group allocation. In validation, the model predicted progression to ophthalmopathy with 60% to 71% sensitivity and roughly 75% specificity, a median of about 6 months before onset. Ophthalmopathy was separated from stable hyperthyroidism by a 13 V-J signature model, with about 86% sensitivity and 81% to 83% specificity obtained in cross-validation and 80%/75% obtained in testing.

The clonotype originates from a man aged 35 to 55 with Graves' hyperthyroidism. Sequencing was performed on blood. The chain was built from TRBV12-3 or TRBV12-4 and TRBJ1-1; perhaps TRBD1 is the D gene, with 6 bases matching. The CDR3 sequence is CASSQDSMNTEAFF. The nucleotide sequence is TGTGCCAGCAGTCAGGACAGTATGAACACTGAAGCTTTCTTT.